This T cell receptor (beta chain) was retrieved from a study of blood T cell repertoires in COVID-19. Original processing notes: Amplification of reference gene primers provided the estimated nucleated cell counts. Assay used: immunoSEQ multiplex PCR; TCRdb lists only in-frame clones, some missing. V and J calls and clone size are as listed in that table; D and trimming were resolved from the DNA. The sample carries about 150,000 clones, roughly 90% recorded once. Trimming took off 3 bases at V and 10 bases at J, with 13 bases between the two ends. Germline lookup yields CDR1 MDHEN and CDR2 SYDVKM. The CDR3 extends over 14 amino acids.

Sample: peripheral blood. The chain employs TRBV28 and TRBJ1-6; weak D call: TRBD1 (5 bases). This receptor was identified in a man aged 60 to 69 with active or convalescent COVID-19. The CDR3 DNA reads as TGTGCCAGCAGTTTGACCAGGGTAAGGTCACCCCTCCACTTT. Protein product: CASSLTRVRSPLHF.